Following are 5 T cell receptor beta chains from one sample sequenced in a study of neurological immune-mediated disorders (dated by TCRdb to between 2018 and 2021). The time point label of this sample denotes: longitudinal time-point 3. Library method: 5' RACE. TCRdb names Illumina HiSeq 2500 as the instrument used. TCRdb passed the public sequencing reads through fastp at Q25 and MiXCR, retaining productive beta sequences. A single entry per CDR3 protein holds the most common genes and DNA from its merged rows. The sample has approximately 58,000 distinct CDR3 sequences on record, roughly 8% of them singletons. Of the sample, 1.9% falls within the top ten clones. The material sequenced was PBMCs. The receptor set was obtained from a woman aged 40 to 50 in good health.

This clonotype was seen at least ten times. The rearrangement uses TRBV6-1 and TRBJ2-1, with 8 nucleotides matching TRBD2. V lost 6 bases to trimming and J lost 7 bases; unmatched junction nucleotides: 11. This CDR3 spans 15 amino acids. Germline V gene lookup returns CDR1 MNHNS and CDR2 SASEGT. CDR3 sequence: CASRTPPGGPNEQFF. CDR3 coding DNA: TGTGCCAGCAGGACCCCCCCGGGAGGGCCTAATGAGCAGTTCTTC.

This clonotype was counted ten times or more. The CDR3 nucleotides read TGCGCCAGCAGCCAAGATCCCGGGACAGGGGTTTATGGAAACACCATATATTTT. Residues: CASSQDPGTGVYGNTIYF. V and J are TRBV4-3 and TRBJ1-3; the match to TRBD1 covers 10 bases. The germline V gene has CDR1 LGHNA and CDR2 YSLEER. With V trimmed by 0 bases and J by 3 bases, 8 bases remained unmatched. The CDR3 length is 18 residues.

The CDR3 nucleotides are TGCAGTGCTAGTGGTATCGGCTACGAGCAGTACTTC. It translates to CSASGIGYEQYF. This chain connects TRBV20-1 to TRBJ2-7, with D unresolved. The CDR3 is made up of 12 amino acids. Germline V gene lookup returns CDR1 DFQATT and CDR2 SNEGSKA (reference sequence). Trimming cost V 3 bases and J 3 bases, with 9 bases left between them.

This clonotype was observed many times. The chain carries TRBV7-2 and TRBJ2-5; the D gene is possibly TRBD2 (6 bases). The germline CDR1 and CDR2 sequences are SGHTA and FQGNSA. CDR3 length equals 15 residues. V was shortened by 0 bases and J by 0 bases, with 8 bases between the two germline ends. Here the CDR3 DNA reads TGTGCCAGCAGCTTAGCGGGGGGTCACCAAGAGACCCAGTACTTC. This codes for CASSLAGGHQETQYF.

This clonotype was counted at least ten times. The rearrangement links TRBV20-1 to TRBJ2-5; 7 bases agree with TRBD2. From germline, CDR1 is DFQATT and CDR2 SNEGSKA (reference sequence). This CDR3 contains 15 residues. After removal of 0 bases from V and 3 bases from J, the junction contained 7 bases not matched to a gene. CDR3 protein: CSARDFTSVEETQYF. In nucleotides, the CDR3 is TGCAGTGCTAGAGATTTCACTAGCGTAGAAGAGACCCAGTACTTC.